A selection of T cell receptor beta chains follows, all from one sample in a study of T-cell memory formation after mild COVID-19. A single record per CDR3 protein comes from TCRdb applying MiXCR to the 5' RACE reads. The table records around 180,000 distinct CDR3 sequences, roughly 20% of them present only once. The sequenced material came from PBMCs or a T cell subset sorted from them (not recorded which). The source is a man aged 18 to 35 who had mild COVID-19 (a few samples of this study predate the infection). Cell type and time point are not known. CDR3s include the opening cysteine and the closing phenylalanine or tryptophan. D genes are given only for firm matches. Not every row has a clone size; where given, it reads once, few, many or a size class.

cdr3_length: 17; v_call: TRBV4-2; clone_size: .; d_call: TRBD1; j_call: TRBJ2-7; cdr3_nt: TGTGCCAGCAGCCCAGCATCAGGGACAGGGAGAACCTACGAGCAGTACTTC; cdr3_aa: CASSPASGTGRTYEQYF
cdr3_length: 14; v_call: TRBV4-1; clone_size: few; d_call: TRBD2; j_call: TRBJ2-5; cdr3_nt: TGCGCCAGCAGCCAAGGGGGGGGATCGGAGACCCAGTACTTC; cdr3_aa: CASSQGGGSETQYF
cdr3_length: 17; v_call: TRBV5-6; clone_size: few; d_call: .; j_call: TRBJ2-3; cdr3_nt: TGTGCCAGCAGCTTGTCTATTTCGGGGTCAGGCACAGATACGCAGTATTTT; cdr3_aa: CASSLSISGSGTDTQYF
cdr3_length: 13; v_call: TRBV7-2; clone_size: .; d_call: .; j_call: TRBJ2-1; cdr3_nt: TGTGCCAGCAGCTTAGGGGAGGGGGACAGGCAGTTCTTC; cdr3_aa: CASSLGEGDRQFF
cdr3_length: 14; v_call: TRBV6-5; clone_size: .; d_call: .; j_call: TRBJ2-1; cdr3_nt: TGTGCCAGCTCGAGGGGGGTGCCCTACAATGAGCAGTTCTTC; cdr3_aa: CASSRGVPYNEQFF
cdr3_length: 15; v_call: TRBV5-1; clone_size: medium-sized; d_call: TRBD1; j_call: TRBJ2-3; cdr3_nt: TGCGCCAGCAGCCTAAGGACAGGAGTCACAGATACGCAGTATTTT; cdr3_aa: CASSLRTGVTDTQYF
cdr3_length: 16; v_call: TRBV5-1; clone_size: .; d_call: TRBD2; j_call: TRBJ2-3; cdr3_nt: TGCGCCAGCAGCCAACTAGCGGGGGGGCCGGGAGATACGCAGTATTTT; cdr3_aa: CASSQLAGGPGDTQYF
cdr3_length: 15; v_call: TRBV7-9; clone_size: .; d_call: .; j_call: TRBJ1-2; cdr3_nt: TGTGCCAGCAGCTTAGGTGCGGCAGGAGCTTATGGCTACACCTTC; cdr3_aa: CASSLGAAGAYGYTF
cdr3_length: 17; v_call: TRBV2; clone_size: few; d_call: .; j_call: TRBJ1-1; cdr3_nt: TGTGCCAGCAGTGATATGTGGGACAAAGAAGGTTACACTGAAGCTTTCTTT; cdr3_aa: CASSDMWDKEGYTEAFF
cdr3_length: 14; v_call: TRBV19; clone_size: .; d_call: .; j_call: TRBJ2-7; cdr3_nt: TGTGCCAGTAGTAGAGGGACAAATACCTACGAGCAGTACTTC; cdr3_aa: CASSRGTNTYEQYF
cdr3_length: 13; v_call: TRBV5-1; clone_size: .; d_call: .; j_call: TRBJ2-7; cdr3_nt: TGCGCCAGCAGCTTGGGACAAAACTACGAGCAGTACTTC; cdr3_aa: CASSLGQNYEQYF
cdr3_length: 16; v_call: TRBV4-1; clone_size: .; d_call: .; j_call: TRBJ2-2; cdr3_nt: TGCGCCAGCAGCCTATTGACGGGGCCGAACACCGGGGAGCTGTTTTTT; cdr3_aa: CASSLLTGPNTGELFF
cdr3_length: 14; v_call: TRBV3-1; clone_size: .; d_call: .; j_call: TRBJ1-5; cdr3_nt: TGTGCCAGCAGCCAGGGCTCCCAGCTTGAGCCCCAGCATTTT; cdr3_aa: CASSQGSQLEPQHF
cdr3_length: 16; v_call: TRBV12-3/TRBV12-4; clone_size: few; d_call: .; j_call: TRBJ1-6; cdr3_nt: TGTGCCAGCAGTTTGTACCCGGGGGGATTTAATTCACCCCTCCACTTT; cdr3_aa: CASSLYPGGFNSPLHF
cdr3_length: 15; v_call: TRBV7-9; clone_size: .; d_call: TRBD1; j_call: TRBJ2-3; cdr3_nt: TGTGCCAGCAGCCCCGCCGGGACAGTCACAGATACGCAGTATTTT; cdr3_aa: CASSPAGTVTDTQYF
cdr3_length: 16; v_call: TRBV4-1; clone_size: .; d_call: .; j_call: TRBJ1-1; cdr3_nt: TGCGCCAGCAGCCAAGGGGTGTTAGGAACCTGGTCTGAAGCTTTCTTT; cdr3_aa: CASSQGVLGTWSEAFF
cdr3_length: 16; v_call: TRBV4-1; clone_size: .; d_call: TRBD1; j_call: TRBJ2-2; cdr3_nt: TGCGCCAGCAGCCAGGAGGGGACAGGGCGGGCCGGGGAGCTGTTTTTT; cdr3_aa: CASSQEGTGRAGELFF
cdr3_length: 12; v_call: TRBV7-2; clone_size: many; d_call: .; j_call: TRBJ2-3; cdr3_nt: TGCGCCAGCAGCTTGAATGCAGATACGCAGTATTTT; cdr3_aa: CASSLNADTQYF
cdr3_length: 15; v_call: TRBV7-7; clone_size: few; d_call: TRBD2; j_call: TRBJ2-3; cdr3_nt: TGTGCCAGCAGCTTAGGGGGGGGTCACACAGATACGCAGTATTTT; cdr3_aa: CASSLGGGHTDTQYF
cdr3_length: 15; v_call: TRBV6-1; clone_size: few; d_call: TRBD2; j_call: TRBJ2-1; cdr3_nt: TGTGCCAGCGCTGAAATAGCGGGGGCTGCCAATGAGCAGTTCTTC; cdr3_aa: CASAEIAGAANEQFF
cdr3_length: 16; v_call: TRBV5-1; clone_size: .; d_call: TRBD2; j_call: TRBJ2-1; cdr3_nt: TGCGCCAGCAGCCCGAGACTAGCGGGGGGGCTAGATGAGCAGTTCTTC; cdr3_aa: CASSPRLAGGLDEQFF
cdr3_length: 16; v_call: TRBV7-8; clone_size: few; d_call: TRBD2; j_call: TRBJ2-1; cdr3_nt: TGTGCCAGCAGCTTAGCGGGTGGCGGGGGGGCGAACGAGCAGTTCTTC; cdr3_aa: CASSLAGGGGANEQFF
cdr3_length: 18; v_call: TRBV7-2; clone_size: few; d_call: TRBD2; j_call: TRBJ2-1; cdr3_nt: TGTGCCAGCAGCCGGTCCCTAGCGGGGTTAGTACATTTCCATGAGCAGTTCTTC; cdr3_aa: CASSRSLAGLVHFHEQFF
cdr3_length: 17; v_call: TRBV4-1; clone_size: few; d_call: .; j_call: TRBJ2-3; cdr3_nt: TGCGCCAGCAGCCCAAAAACCTGGGGGCAGGGAGCGGATACGCAGTATTTT; cdr3_aa: CASSPKTWGQGADTQYF
cdr3_length: 17; v_call: TRBV11-2; clone_size: .; d_call: TRBD1; j_call: TRBJ2-3; cdr3_nt: TGTGCCAGCAGCTTAGGGGGTGGACAGGGGGCCACAGATACGCAGTATTTT; cdr3_aa: CASSLGGGQGATDTQYF
cdr3_length: 13; v_call: TRBV29-1; clone_size: .; d_call: TRBD1; j_call: TRBJ2-3; cdr3_nt: TGCAGCGTTGCCCAGGGGGTCACAGATACGCAGTATTTT; cdr3_aa: CSVAQGVTDTQYF
cdr3_length: 13; v_call: TRBV24-1; clone_size: few; d_call: .; j_call: TRBJ1-2; cdr3_nt: TGTGCCACCAGTGATTCGACAGCGTCTGGCTACACCTTC; cdr3_aa: CATSDSTASGYTF
cdr3_length: 13; v_call: TRBV6-2/TRBV6-3; clone_size: few; d_call: .; j_call: TRBJ2-5; cdr3_nt: TGTGCCAGCAGTTACAGTAACGGGCAGACCCAGTACTTC; cdr3_aa: CASSYSNGQTQYF
cdr3_length: 13; v_call: TRBV9; clone_size: .; d_call: .; j_call: TRBJ1-1; cdr3_nt: TGTGCCAGCAGCACCAACAAGAACACTGAAGCTTTCTTT; cdr3_aa: CASSTNKNTEAFF
cdr3_length: 17; v_call: TRBV7-9; clone_size: few; d_call: TRBD1; j_call: TRBJ2-3; cdr3_nt: TGTGCCAGCAGCCCTCGCCGGGACAGGATCTACACAGATACGCAGTATTTT; cdr3_aa: CASSPRRDRIYTDTQYF
cdr3_length: 14; v_call: TRBV12-3/TRBV12-4; clone_size: .; d_call: .; j_call: TRBJ1-5; cdr3_nt: TGTGCCAGCAGTTTCGGGGAAAGCAATCAGCCCCAGCATTTT; cdr3_aa: CASSFGESNQPQHF
cdr3_length: 15; v_call: TRBV7-2; clone_size: .; d_call: TRBD1; j_call: TRBJ1-1; cdr3_nt: TGTGCCAGCAGCCCCCGGGACAGCCGCAGGGAGTGGGCTTTCTTT; cdr3_aa: CASSPRDSRREWAFF
cdr3_length: 13; v_call: TRBV6-2/TRBV6-3; clone_size: .; d_call: .; j_call: TRBJ1-1; cdr3_nt: TGTGCCAGCAGGCCACAGGGAGACACTGAAGCTTTCTTT; cdr3_aa: CASRPQGDTEAFF
cdr3_length: 14; v_call: TRBV15; clone_size: few; d_call: TRBD1; j_call: TRBJ1-2; cdr3_nt: TGTGCCACCAGCGGCAACAGGGGGCCTATTGGCTACACCTTC; cdr3_aa: CATSGNRGPIGYTF
cdr3_length: 15; v_call: TRBV11-2; clone_size: .; d_call: .; j_call: TRBJ2-3; cdr3_nt: TGTGCCAGCAGCTTAGTGGCCTTAACTTCAGATACGCAGTATTTT; cdr3_aa: CASSLVALTSDTQYF
cdr3_length: 13; v_call: TRBV6-1; clone_size: few; d_call: .; j_call: TRBJ2-5; cdr3_nt: TGTGCCAGCAGTGTAGCAGCGGCAGAGACCCAGTACTTC; cdr3_aa: CASSVAAAETQYF
cdr3_length: 12; v_call: TRBV20-1; clone_size: many; d_call: .; j_call: TRBJ1-5; cdr3_nt: TGCAGTGCTAGGGACGGCAATCAGCCCCAGCATTTT; cdr3_aa: CSARDGNQPQHF
cdr3_length: 16; v_call: TRBV18; clone_size: few; d_call: .; j_call: TRBJ2-6; cdr3_nt: TGTGCCAGCTCACCAGTCGGGGAGGCTGGGGCCAACGTCCTGACTTTC; cdr3_aa: CASSPVGEAGANVLTF
cdr3_length: 13; v_call: TRBV7-2; clone_size: .; d_call: TRBD1; j_call: TRBJ1-3; cdr3_nt: TGTGCCAGCACGCTAGAAGGGGGCCGATCCATATATTTT; cdr3_aa: CASTLEGGRSIYF
cdr3_length: 14; v_call: TRBV5-6; clone_size: .; d_call: .; j_call: TRBJ1-2; cdr3_nt: TGTGCCAGCAGCTCTGACACCCTTAACTATGGCTACACCTTC; cdr3_aa: CASSSDTLNYGYTF
cdr3_length: 14; v_call: TRBV24-1; clone_size: .; d_call: .; j_call: TRBJ2-5; cdr3_nt: TGTGCCACCAGTGATTTAGGAGCACGGGAGACCCAGTACTTC; cdr3_aa: CATSDLGARETQYF